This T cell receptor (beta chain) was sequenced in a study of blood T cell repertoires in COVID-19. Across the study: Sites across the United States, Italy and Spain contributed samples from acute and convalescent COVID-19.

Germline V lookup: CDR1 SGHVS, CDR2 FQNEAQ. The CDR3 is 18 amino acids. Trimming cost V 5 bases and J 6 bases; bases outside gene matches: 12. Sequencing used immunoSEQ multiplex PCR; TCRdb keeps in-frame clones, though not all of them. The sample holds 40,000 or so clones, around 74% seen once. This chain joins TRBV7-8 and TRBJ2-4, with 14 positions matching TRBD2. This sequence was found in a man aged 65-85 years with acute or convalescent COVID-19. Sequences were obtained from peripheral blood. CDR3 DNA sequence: TGTGCCAGCAGCCCTTGGACTAGCGGGAGGCCGGGCGGAAACATTCAGTACTTC. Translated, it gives CASSPWTSGRPGGNIQYF.